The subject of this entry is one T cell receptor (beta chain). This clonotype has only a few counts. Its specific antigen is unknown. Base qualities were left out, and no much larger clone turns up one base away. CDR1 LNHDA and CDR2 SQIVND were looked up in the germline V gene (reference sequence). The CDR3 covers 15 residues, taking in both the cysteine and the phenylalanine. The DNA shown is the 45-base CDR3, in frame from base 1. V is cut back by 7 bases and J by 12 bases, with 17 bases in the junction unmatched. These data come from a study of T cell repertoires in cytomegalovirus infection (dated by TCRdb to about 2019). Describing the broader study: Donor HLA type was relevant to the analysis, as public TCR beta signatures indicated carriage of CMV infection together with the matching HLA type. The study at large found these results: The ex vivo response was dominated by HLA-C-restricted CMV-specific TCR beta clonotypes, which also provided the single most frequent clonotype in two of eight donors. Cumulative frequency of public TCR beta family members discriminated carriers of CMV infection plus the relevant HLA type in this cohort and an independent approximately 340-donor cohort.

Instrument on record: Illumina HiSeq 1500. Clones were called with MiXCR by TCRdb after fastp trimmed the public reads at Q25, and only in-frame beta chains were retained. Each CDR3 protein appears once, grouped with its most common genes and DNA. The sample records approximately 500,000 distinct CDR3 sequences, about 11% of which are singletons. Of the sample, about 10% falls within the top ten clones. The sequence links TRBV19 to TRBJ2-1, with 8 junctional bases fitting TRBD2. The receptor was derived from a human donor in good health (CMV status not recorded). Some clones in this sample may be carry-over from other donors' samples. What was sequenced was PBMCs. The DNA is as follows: TGTGCCAGTAAGGTGTCGGGGACTAGTCTTCCGGGGCAGTTCTTC. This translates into CASKVSGTSLPGQFF.